This paragraph reports one T cell receptor (beta chain). Its antigen is as yet unknown. The CDR3 consists of 15 residues. Germline lookup yields CDR1 ENHRY and CDR2 SYGVKD. The V end was cut by 5 bases, the J end by 6 bases, with 14 bases between. Using immunoSEQ multiplex PCR, the repertoire was profiled, and TCRdb retains in-frame clones only, with some absent. The sample contains 130,000 to 150,000 clones, more than 70% of which appear only once. This sample was included in a study of T cell responses to AZD1222 COVID-19 vaccine. Study observations and caveats: Rises in breadth and depth of Spike-specific TCRs came after two AZD1222 doses. Only 5 or 6 AZD1222 recipients were seropositive at baseline. Among the donors, most were white British and more were female, and clonal diversity was possibly underestimated.

The source is an adult in good health. The chain couples TRBV10-3 to TRBJ1-6; D is ambiguous. This specimen consisted of peripheral blood, obtained on day 0 of AZD1222 vaccination. CDR3 DNA: TGTGCCATCAGTACCATGGACCAATTTAATTCACCCCTCCACTTT. Protein sequence: CAISTMDQFNSPLHF.